Detailed here is one T cell receptor beta chain. Since a much larger clone is just one base distant, this may be a read error. To make TCR beta libraries, researchers used iRepertoire HTBI primers and Arm-PCR of CDR3 regions. TCRdb reanalysed the multiplex PCR reads using MiXCR and keeps one entry per CDR3 protein. The repertoire holds roughly 560,000 distinct CDR3 sequences, with approximately 16% as singletons. V gave up 7 bases and J gave up 5 bases, with 17 bases separating them. CDR1 is DFQATT, CDR2 SNEGSKA, per germline (reference sequence). CDR3 length equals 14 residues. The data were obtained in a study of regulatory T cells in long-lasting Graves disease. Time point meaning: newly diagnosed GD, antithyroid drugs for less than 3 months. From RNA extracted from PBMCs, the TCR library was made. It was by American Thyroid Association guidelines that Graves' disease was diagnosed. The sample also formed part of further work on T cells in Graves' hyperthyroidism and ophthalmopathy.

This TCR was sampled from a woman aged 35-60 years with Graves disease. Sample: peripheral blood mononuclear cells (PBMCs), taken at new diagnosis, from a patient treated with antithyroid drugs. The chain is built from TRBV20-1 and TRBJ1-4, with unresolved D. The CDR3, as DNA: TGCAGTGTTAGTTCTGGGCCCGAAAATGAAAAACTGTTTTTT. Its protein is CSVSSGPENEKLFF.